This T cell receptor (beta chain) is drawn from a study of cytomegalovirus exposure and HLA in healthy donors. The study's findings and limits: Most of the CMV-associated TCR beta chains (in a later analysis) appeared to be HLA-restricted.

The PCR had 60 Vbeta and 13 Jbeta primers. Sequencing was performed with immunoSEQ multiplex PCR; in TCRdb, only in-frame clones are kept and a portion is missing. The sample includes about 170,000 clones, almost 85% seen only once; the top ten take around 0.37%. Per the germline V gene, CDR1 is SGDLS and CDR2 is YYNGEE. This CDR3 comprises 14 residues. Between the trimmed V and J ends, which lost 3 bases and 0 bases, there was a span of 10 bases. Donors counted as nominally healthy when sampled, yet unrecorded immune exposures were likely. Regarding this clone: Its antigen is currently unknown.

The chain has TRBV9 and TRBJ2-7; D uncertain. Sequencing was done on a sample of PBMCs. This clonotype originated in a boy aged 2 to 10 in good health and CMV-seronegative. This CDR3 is CASSASRISYEQYF. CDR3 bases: TGTGCCAGCAGCGCCTCTAGGATCTCCTACGAGCAGTACTTC.